This T cell receptor (beta chain) appears in the sequencing data of a study of T cell changes during pregnancy in multiple sclerosis. Only in-frame clones appear in the TCRdb table, and some are missing; sequencing was by immunoSEQ multiplex PCR. The sample has almost 35,000 clones; about 90% are singletons. V dropped 4 bases and J dropped 7 bases, with 13 bases sitting between them. In germline, CDR1 is SGHTA, CDR2 FQGTGA. The CDR3 length is 13 residues. The V call is TRBV7-3, the J call TRBJ1-1; possibly TRBD1 for D (5 bases). The sequence came from a female donor with multiple sclerosis, enrolled in a pregnancy study. Sequences were derived from CD8+ T cells from peripheral blood mononuclear cells, sampled after pregnancy. The CDR3: CASSSGQGREAFF. CDR3 DNA: TGTGCCAGCAGCTCCGGGCAGGGCCGTGAAGCTTTCTTT.